One sample yielded the 16 T cell receptor beta chains listed below, sequenced in a study of spatial heterogeneity in lung cancer. TCRdb independently ran MiXCR on the 5' RACE reads; one entry per CDR3 protein. This sample has thousands of distinct CDR3 sequences, with around 15% found just once. The time point here: sample taken at primary tumor resection. Regarding the study as a whole: In tumors, expanded intratumoral alpha and beta TCR counts tracked mutation counts.

Their specific antigens are unknown. The material sequenced was lung tumor tissue, taken at surgery. The receptor source for this set is a male donor with early-stage non-small cell lung cancer.

At least ten counts were recorded for this clonotype. This beta chain is an unintended read in a library built for alpha chains; its size means little. The V and J genes are TRBV11-3 and TRBJ2-7; the match to TRBD1 covers 7 bases. With 3 bases clipped from V and 3 bases from J, the junction kept 8 bases outside the gene matches. CDR3 length equals 15 residues. Germline V gives CDR1 SGHNT, CDR2 YENEEA. The CDR3 spells CASSFPRQGGYEQYF. CDR3 nucleotide sequence: TGTGCCAGCAGCTTCCCTAGACAGGGTGGCTACGAGCAGTACTTC.

Note on this clonotype: Within a library made for alpha chains, this beta chain is off target, and its count is uninformative. This rearrangement joins TRBV9 to TRBJ2-1, with 9 bases that match TRBD2. In germline, CDR1 is SGDLS, CDR2 YYNGEE. V was clipped by 0 bases and J by 0 bases; unmatched bases: 4. This CDR3 is 17 amino acids long. The CDR3: CASSVGLAGPSYNEQFF. For the CDR3, the DNA is TGTGCCAGCAGCGTAGGCCTAGCGGGACCCTCCTACAATGAGCAGTTCTTC.

This clonotype showed up many times. This beta chain is an off-target read within a library intended for alpha chains, so its frequency means little. V and J are TRBV10-3 and TRBJ2-4, with 9 bases aligning to TRBD2. The V and J ends lost 5 bases and 1 base, in that order; junction bases with no gene match: 15. Germline V gives CDR1 ENHRY, CDR2 SYGVKD. This CDR3 has 19 residues. The CDR3 is CAISPTWGAGGSAKNIQYF. The DNA for the CDR3 is TGTGCCATCAGTCCAACATGGGGAGCGGGAGGTTCGGCCAAAAACATTCAGTACTTC.

This clonotype was recorded at least ten times. With the library built for alpha chains, this beta chain is off target and its frequency is not meaningful. This rearrangement joins TRBV2 to TRBJ2-3; 7 bases match TRBD2. Germline CDR1 SNHLY, CDR2 FYNNEI. V gave up 11 bases and J gave up 3 bases; unmatched junction bases: 11. The CDR3 contains 14 residues. The CDR3 region has the DNA TGTGCCTCCGACCTCCAGGGAGGGACAGATACGCAGTATTTT. Amino acids: CASDLQGGTDTQYF.

This clonotype is medium-sized by share. This beta chain slipped into a library made for alpha chains as a stray read, so its size is not meaningful. The chain combines TRBV29-1 with TRBJ1-2; tentative D call: TRBD1 (5 bases). Germline CDR1 is SQVTM and CDR2 is ANQGSEA. V lost 1 base and J 5 bases, leaving 17 bases between the germline ends. CDR3 size: 15 residues. Here the CDR3 reads CSVEGQLGVGYGYTF. CDR3 nucleotide sequence: TGCAGCGTTGAAGGCCAGCTGGGGGTTGGGTATGGCTACACCTTC. Filled out from reference TRBV29-1 and TRBJ1-2, the complete variable domain reads SAVISQKPSRDICQRGTSLTIQCQVDSQVTMMFWYRQQPGQSLTLIATANQGSEATYESGFVIDKFPISRPNLTFSTLTVSNMSPEDSSIYLCSVEGQLGVGYGYTFGSGTRLTVV.

At least ten counts were recorded for this clonotype. This beta chain lies outside the target of a library built for alpha chains; its clone size means little. The rearrangement uses TRBV6-2 or TRBV6-3 and TRBJ1-5; weak D call: TRBD1 (6 bases). Germline V gene sequence: CDR1 MNHEY, CDR2 SVGEGT. CDR3 length: 14 residues. Trimming left V 4 bases short and J 2 bases short, with 9 bases between. CDR3 protein: CASSSGQGNQPQHF. CDR3 in DNA: TGTGCCAGCAGTTCGGGACAAGGCAATCAGCCCCAGCATTTT.

This clonotype is labeled as medium-sized (0.01 to 0.1%). This beta chain represents an off-target read in a library built for alpha chains; its size is of limited meaning. The V gene is TRBV7-8, the J gene TRBJ1-3; unclear D gene. V dropped 1 base and J dropped 2 bases, with 6 bases sitting between them. The CDR3 length is 14 residues. Looked up from germline, CDR1 is SGHVS and CDR2 is FQNEAQ. The CDR3 DNA reads as TGTGCCAGCAGCTTAGGGTTCCCTGGAAACACCATATATTTT. It codes for CASSLGFPGNTIYF.

This clonotype has ten or more counts. This beta chain represents an off-target read in a library built for alpha chains; its size is of limited meaning. The gene calls are TRBV19 and TRBJ1-1, with D unresolved. The ends were cut back, 0 bases at V and 1 base at J, with 6 bases in the middle. CDR1 and CDR2 (germline): LNHDA, SQIVND (reference sequence). There are 14 residues in the CDR3. The CDR3 nucleotides read TGTGCCAGTAGTATAGATTGGGGGAACACTGAAGCTTTCTTT. It translates to CASSIDWGNTEAFF.

This clonotype has ten or more counts. This beta chain slipped into a library made for alpha chains as a stray read, so its size is not meaningful. The rearrangement links TRBV7-2 to TRBJ2-5; no firm D call. This CDR3 has 14 residues. Germline lookup yields CDR1 SGHTA and CDR2 FQGNSA. V was cut by 0 bases and J by 1 base, with 6 bases left in between. CDR3 region: CASSLAGPQETQYF. CDR3 DNA sequence: TGTGCCAGCAGCTTAGCCGGCCCCCAAGAGACCCAGTACTTC.

This clonotype was observed at least ten times. A library prepared for alpha chains yielded this beta chain as an off-target read; its size is of little meaning. The chain recombines TRBV7-9 with TRBJ2-2; 8 nucleotides line up with TRBD2. This CDR3 is built from 16 residues. Germline V gives CDR1 SEHNR, CDR2 FQNEAQ (reference sequence). J gave up 5 bases and V 5 bases, and 10 bases lay outside the gene matches. The DNA of the CDR3 is TGTGCCAGCAGCCCCATCCTAGCGGGTGAGACCGGGGAGCTGTTTTTT. This encodes CASSPILAGETGELFF.

This clonotype was detected ten times or more. The library was prepared for alpha chains; this beta chain is a stray read, so its frequency means little. This chain joins TRBV6-5 and TRBJ2-5, with D maybe TRBD1 (5 bases). This CDR3 has 14 amino acids. Deletions cut 2 bases from V and 2 bases from J, with 9 bases between. Germline loops: CDR1 MNHEY, CDR2 SVGAGI. The DNA of the CDR3 is TGTGCCAGCAGTTACGGGGCAGGTCAAGAGACCCAGTACTTC. Residues: CASSYGAGQETQYF.

This clonotype was recorded many times. Since it is a stray read in a library aimed at alpha chains, this beta chain has a size that is not meaningful. This chain joins TRBV27 and TRBJ2-5; no definite D call. This CDR3 region has 14 residues. Trimming pared 5 bases from V and 4 bases from J, leaving 14 bases between. Germline V CDR1 and CDR2: MNHEY, SMNVEV (reference sequence). CDR3 coding DNA: TGTGCCAGCAGTCCCCCGGCAAGGAGAGAGACCCAGTACTTC. The encoded protein is CASSPPARRETQYF.

This clonotype has a count of ten or more. The library was built for alpha chains, so this beta chain is an off-target read and its size means little. The chain couples TRBV18 to TRBJ2-3; tentative D call: TRBD2 (6 bases). Between the trimmed V and J ends, which lost 3 bases and 3 bases, there was a span of 19 bases. CDR1 and CDR2 (germline): KGHSH, LQKENI. The CDR3 length is 17 residues. The DNA for the CDR3 is TGTGCCAGCTCACCCGTTTATAGCGGAATATTAACAGATACGCAGTATTTT. As protein: CASSPVYSGILTDTQYF.

By sample fraction, this clonotype is medium-sized (0.01 to 0.1%). Since the library was made to target alpha chains, this beta chain is a stray read and its abundance is not meaningful. J is TRBJ2-3 and V is TRBV20-1; 7 bases match TRBD2. The CDR3 covers 16 residues. V dropped 3 bases and J dropped 1; count of bases not matched to a gene: 10. Germline CDR1 DFQATT, CDR2 SNEGSKA (reference sequence). CDR3: CSASTAGAGGTDTQYF. DNA of the CDR3: TGCAGTGCTAGTACCGCGGGAGCCGGCGGCACAGATACGCAGTATTTT.

This clonotype has a count of ten or more. The library was built for alpha chains, so this beta chain is an off-target read and its size means little. V is TRBV5-4 and J is TRBJ2-3; 9 bases are a match to TRBD2. The CDR3 has 14 amino acids. The V gene end was trimmed by 1 base and the J gene end by 10 bases; junction bases not matched to a gene: 7. The V gene's germline CDR1 is SGHNT and CDR2 YYREEE (reference sequence). The CDR3 nucleotides are TGTGCCAGCAGCTTGCCTAGCGGGATGTCTGCGCAGTATTTT. Translating it yields CASSLPSGMSAQYF.

Ten or more counts support this clonotype. This beta chain is a stray sequence in a library constructed for alpha chains; its clone size is not meaningful. The chain employs TRBV4-2 and TRBJ2-5; D might be TRBD2 (6 bases). The CDR3 length is 15 residues. Trimming took off 0 bases at V and 1 base at J, with 9 bases between the two ends. From germline, CDR1 is LGHNA and CDR2 YNFKEQ. This CDR3 reads CASSQDAGLQETQYF. CDR3 coding DNA: TGTGCCAGCAGCCAAGACGCGGGGCTCCAAGAGACCCAGTACTTC.